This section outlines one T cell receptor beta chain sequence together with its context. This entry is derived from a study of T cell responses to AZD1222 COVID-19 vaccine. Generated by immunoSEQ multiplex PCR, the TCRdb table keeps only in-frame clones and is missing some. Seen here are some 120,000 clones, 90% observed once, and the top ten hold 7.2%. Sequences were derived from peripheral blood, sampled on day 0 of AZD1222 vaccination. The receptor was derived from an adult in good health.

The CDR3 sequence is CASSQGNSNQPQHF. CDR3 sequence (DNA): TGTGCCAGCAGCCAAGGGAATAGCAATCAGCCCCAGCATTTT. This sequence joins TRBV14 and TRBJ1-5; D ambiguous. Trimming took off 1 base at V and 0 bases at J, with 4 bases between the two ends. Per the germline V gene, CDR1 is SGHDN and CDR2 is FVKESK. The CDR3 length is 14 residues.